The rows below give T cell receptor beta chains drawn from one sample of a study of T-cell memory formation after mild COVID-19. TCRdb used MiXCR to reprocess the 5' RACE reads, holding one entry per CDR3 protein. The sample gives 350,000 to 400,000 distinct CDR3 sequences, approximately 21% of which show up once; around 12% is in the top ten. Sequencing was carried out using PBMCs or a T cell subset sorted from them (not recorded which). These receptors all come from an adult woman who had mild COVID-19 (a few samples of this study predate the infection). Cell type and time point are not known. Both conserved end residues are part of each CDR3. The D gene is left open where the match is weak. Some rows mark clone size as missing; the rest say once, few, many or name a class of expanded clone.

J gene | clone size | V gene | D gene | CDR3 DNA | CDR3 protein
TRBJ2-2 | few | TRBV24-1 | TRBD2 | TGTGCCACCAGTGACCCCAGGACTAGCGAGAACACCGGGGAGCTGTTTTTT | CATSDPRTSENTGELFF
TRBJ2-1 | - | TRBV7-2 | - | TGTGCCAGCAGCCTTGGACCTGACAATGAGCAGTTCTTC | CASSLGPDNEQFF
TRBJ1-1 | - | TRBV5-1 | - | TGCGCCAGCAGCTTGGTATCTGAAGCTGAAGCTTTCTTT | CASSLVSEAEAFF
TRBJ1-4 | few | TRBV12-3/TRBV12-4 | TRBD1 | TGTGCCAGCAGGGACAGGGCGGCTAATGAAAAACTGTTTTTT | CASRDRAANEKLFF
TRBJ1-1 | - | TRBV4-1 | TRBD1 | TGCGCCAGCAGCCGCGCCGGGACAGGGGGTACTGAAGCTTTCTTT | CASSRAGTGGTEAFF
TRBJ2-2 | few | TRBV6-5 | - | TGTGCCAGCAGTTACGGGACTGTTTTTACCGGGGAGCTGTTTTTT | CASSYGTVFTGELFF
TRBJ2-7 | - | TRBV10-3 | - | TGTGCCATCGGGCAGGGAGTTGGTGGGTACGAGCAGTACTTC | CAIGQGVGGYEQYF
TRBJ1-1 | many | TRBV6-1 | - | TGTGCCAGCATGTGGGGGCCACTGAACACTGAAGCTTTCTTT | CASMWGPLNTEAFF
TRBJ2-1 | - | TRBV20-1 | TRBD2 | TGCAGTGCTAGTTCCAGCGGGAGGGCCAGTGAGCAGTTCTTC | CSASSSGRASEQFF
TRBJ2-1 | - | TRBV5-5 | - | TGTGCCAGCAGCTGGGGGTACGGGTACAATGAGCAGTTCTTC | CASSWGYGYNEQFF
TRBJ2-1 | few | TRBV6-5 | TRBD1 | TGTGCCAGCAGTTGGACAGGAGTCGATGAGCAGTTCTTC | CASSWTGVDEQFF
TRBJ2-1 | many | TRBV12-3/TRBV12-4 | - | TGTGCCAGCAGGCTTGGACTCAATGAGCAGTTCTTC | CASRLGLNEQFF
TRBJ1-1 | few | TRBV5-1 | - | TGCGCCAGCAGCCGCGGGGGGGACACTGAAGCTTTCTTT | CASSRGGDTEAFF
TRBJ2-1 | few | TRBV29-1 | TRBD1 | TGCAGCGTCGCCGGGGGGACAGGGCCCTACAATGAGCAGTTCTTC | CSVAGGTGPYNEQFF
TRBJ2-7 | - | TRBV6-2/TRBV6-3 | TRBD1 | TGTGCCAGCAGGGTCACCGGGACAGGCTCCTACGAGCAGTACTTC | CASRVTGTGSYEQYF
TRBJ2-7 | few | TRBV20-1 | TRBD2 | TGCAGTGCCAAGATACTAGCGGGAGTACCTTACGAGCAGTACTTC | CSAKILAGVPYEQYF
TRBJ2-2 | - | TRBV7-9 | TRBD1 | TGTGCCAGCAGCTTAGCCGGGACAGGGGGCATCGGGGAGCTGTTTTTT | CASSLAGTGGIGELFF
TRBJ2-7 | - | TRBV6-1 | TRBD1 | TGTGCCAGCAGTGACTGGACAGGGGTGGCGTACGAGCAGTACTTC | CASSDWTGVAYEQYF
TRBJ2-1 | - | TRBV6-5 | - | TGTGCCAGCAGTTACTCACCATTGGATGAGCAGTTCTTC | CASSYSPLDEQFF
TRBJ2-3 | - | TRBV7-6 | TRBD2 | TGTGCCAGCAGCTTAGAGGGACTAGCGAAAGATACGCAGTATTTT | CASSLEGLAKDTQYF
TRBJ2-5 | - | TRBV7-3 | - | TGTGCCAGCAGCGCTACACCTGGGGTGACCCAGTACTTC | CASSATPGVTQYF
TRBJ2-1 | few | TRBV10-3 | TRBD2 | TGTGCCATCAGTCCTAGCGGGAGCTCCTACAATGAGCAGTTCTTC | CAISPSGSSYNEQFF
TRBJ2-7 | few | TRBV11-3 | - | TGTGCCAGCAGCTTAGATCCGGGTACGAGCTCCTACGAGCAGTACTTC | CASSLDPGTSSYEQYF
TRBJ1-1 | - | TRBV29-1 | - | TGCAGCGTTTATCCGCATGGTTGGGGGACTGAAGCTTTCTTT | CSVYPHGWGTEAFF
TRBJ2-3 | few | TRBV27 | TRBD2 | TGTGCCAGCAGTTTATCAACGGGACTAGGTGTAGATACGCAGTATTTT | CASSLSTGLGVDTQYF